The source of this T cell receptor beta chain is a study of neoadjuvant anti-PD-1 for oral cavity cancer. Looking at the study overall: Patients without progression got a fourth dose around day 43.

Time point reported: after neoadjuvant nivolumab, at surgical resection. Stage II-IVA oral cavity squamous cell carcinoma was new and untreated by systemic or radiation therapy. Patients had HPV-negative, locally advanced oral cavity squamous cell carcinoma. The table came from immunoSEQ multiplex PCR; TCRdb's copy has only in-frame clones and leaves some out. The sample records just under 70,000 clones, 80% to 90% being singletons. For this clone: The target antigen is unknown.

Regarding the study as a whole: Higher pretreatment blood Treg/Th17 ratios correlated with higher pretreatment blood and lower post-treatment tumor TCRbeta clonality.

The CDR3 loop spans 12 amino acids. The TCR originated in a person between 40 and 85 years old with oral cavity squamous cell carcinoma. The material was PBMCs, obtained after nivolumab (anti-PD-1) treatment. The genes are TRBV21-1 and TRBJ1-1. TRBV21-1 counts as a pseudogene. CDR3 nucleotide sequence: TGTGCCAGCTCCAATTCGGCACCTGAAGCTTTCTTT. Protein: CASSNSAPEAFF.